This record concerns one T cell receptor beta chain sequence. These data originate in a study of blood T cell repertoires in COVID-19. Produced via immunoSEQ multiplex PCR; TCRdb's table is partial and in-frame only. The table shows about 320,000 clones, with around 86% occurring only once. Researchers sorted participants into cohorts using their self-reported clinical history. This receptor was obtained from a man in his sixties who had recovered from COVID-19. The sequenced sample was PBMCs or T cells enriched from blood (not recorded which).

The CDR3 here is CASSIGDKATKQYF. CDR3 DNA sequence: TGTGCCAGTAGTATAGGGGACAAAGCTACGAAGCAGTACTTC. The chain couples TRBV19 to TRBJ2-7, with a weak D call TRBD1 (6 bases). CDR3 length equals 14 residues. V was trimmed by 1 base and J by 8 bases, leaving 15 bases between them. Per germline, CDR1 LNHDA and CDR2 SQIVND (reference sequence).